The present TCR beta chain was sequenced within a study of cytomegalovirus exposure and HLA in healthy donors. Germline V lookup: CDR1 MNHNS, CDR2 SASEGT. The CDR3 is 12 residues long. V shed 5 bases and J 7 bases; nucleotides not matched to a gene: 2. A multiplex PCR was run with 60 Vbeta primers and 13 Jbeta primers. Measured with immunoSEQ multiplex PCR; TCRdb has only the in-frame clones, and not every one. The sample lists 170,000 or so clones, more than 80% occurring once. Material: PBMCs. This TCR was sampled from a man younger than 35 in good health and CMV-seronegative. This rearrangement joins TRBV6-1 to TRBJ1-5; 7 positions match TRBD1. The CDR3 DNA follows: TGTGCCAGCAGTTGGACAGGCCAGCCCCAGCATTTT. The encoded protein is CASSWTGQPQHF.